These 4 T cell receptor beta chains came from one sample sequenced in a study of molecular identifiers for immune sequencing clone quantification. MiXCR was run by TCRdb on the PCR reads, yielding one entry per CDR3 protein. The table includes approximately 35,000 distinct CDR3 sequences, about a fifth detected once. The sample comprised naive CD8+ T cells from blood, with Jurkat cell RNA spiked in. Subset: FACS-sorted CD8+CD4-CCR7+CD45RA+ naive T cells. The receptors originated from a human donor in good health. Some libraries in this study had Jurkat cell RNA spiked in.

For this clonotype: A much larger clone differs by one base, so this may be a read error. This chain joins TRBV7-2 and TRBJ2-7; D perhaps matches TRBD2 (6 bases). V lost 2 bases, J lost 3 bases, and 14 bases lay in between. The CDR3 extends over 15 amino acids. Germline CDR1 is SGHTA and CDR2 is FQGNSA. The CDR3 DNA is TGTGCCAGCAGCTTATGGGGGTCGGAGGGCTACGAGCAGTACTTC. Residues: CASSLWGSEGYEQYF. The whole variable domain, filled in from reference TRBV7-2 and TRBJ2-7, reads GAGVSQSPSNKVTEKGKDVELRCDPISGHTALYWYRQSLGQGLEFLIYFQGNSAPDKSGLPSDRFSAERTGGSVSTLTIQRTQQEDSAVYLCASSLWGSEGYEQYFGPGTRLTVT.

This clonotype was detected only a few times. V gene TRBV10-2 combines with J gene TRBJ2-7, with D tentatively TRBD1 or TRBD2 (5 bases each). Germline CDR1 and CDR2: WSHSY and SAAADI. V lost 3 bases and J 0 bases, leaving 12 bases between the germline ends. This CDR3 region has 15 residues. CDR3 sequence (DNA): TGCGCCAGCAGTGAAAGTCCAGGGAGCTCCTACGAGCAGTACTTC. Amino acids: CASSESPGSSYEQYF.

Details on this clonotype: A much bigger clone sits one base away, suggesting this may be a read error. Since no conserved phenylalanine or tryptophan closes the CDR3, a read error is the likely cause. The chain is built from TRBV27 and TRBJ2-7, with D perhaps matching TRBD1 or TRBD2 (5 bases each). This CDR3 is built from 14 residues. The ends were cut back, 6 bases at V and 0 bases at J, with 12 bases in the middle. Per the germline V gene, CDR1 is MNHEY and CDR2 is SMNVEV (reference sequence). The CDR3 DNA is TGTGCCAGCAGCGAAACGGGGCCCTCCTACGAGCAGTACTGC. Translated, it gives CASSETGPSYEQYC.

In regard to this clonotype: A much larger clone lies one base from this, so it may be a read error. The chain recombines TRBV7-8 with TRBJ2-7, with unresolved D. The V gene's germline CDR1 is SGHVS and CDR2 FQNEAQ. This CDR3 contains 13 residues. The CDR3: CASSLGSPYEQHF. CDR3 nucleotide sequence: TGTGCCAGCAGCTTAGGGAGTCCCTACGAGCAGCACTTC.